This T cell receptor (beta chain) was identified during a study of shared clonotypes between healthy human individuals. Libraries were prepared by immunoSEQ multiplex PCR; TCRdb keeps only in-frame clonotypes and omits some of them. The sample has around 620,000 clones; roughly 96% are singletons. Naive CD8 cells lacked CD45RO and underwent positive selection for CCR7, leaving out terminally differentiated effector memory CD45RA+ cells. Material: naive CD8+ T cells sorted from blood. This TCR was sampled from a woman aged 25 to 39 in good health.

The CDR3: CASSEVTSGPLAKNIQYF. CDR3 nucleotides: TGTGCCAGCAGTGAGGTGACTAGCGGGCCCTTAGCCAAAAACATTCAGTACTTC. This chain connects TRBV2 to TRBJ2-4, with TRBD2 identical over 10 bases. The length of the CDR3 is 18 residues. CDR1 SNHLY and CDR2 FYNNEI come from the germline V gene. Unmatched junction bases numbered 8, after V lost 3 bases and J lost 0 bases.